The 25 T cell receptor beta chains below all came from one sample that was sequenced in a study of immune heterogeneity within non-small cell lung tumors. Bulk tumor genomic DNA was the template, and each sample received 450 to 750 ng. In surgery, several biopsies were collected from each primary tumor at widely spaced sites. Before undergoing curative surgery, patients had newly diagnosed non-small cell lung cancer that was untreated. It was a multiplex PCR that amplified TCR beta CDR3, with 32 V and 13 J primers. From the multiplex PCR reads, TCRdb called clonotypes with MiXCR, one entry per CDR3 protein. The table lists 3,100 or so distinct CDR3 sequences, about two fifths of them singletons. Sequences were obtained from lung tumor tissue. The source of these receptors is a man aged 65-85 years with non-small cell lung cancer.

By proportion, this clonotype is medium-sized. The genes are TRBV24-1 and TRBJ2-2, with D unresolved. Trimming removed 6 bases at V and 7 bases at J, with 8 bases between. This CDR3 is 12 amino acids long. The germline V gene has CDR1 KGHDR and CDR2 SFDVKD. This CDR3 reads CATSWADGELFF. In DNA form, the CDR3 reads TGTGCCACCAGTTGGGCTGACGGGGAGCTGTTTTTT.

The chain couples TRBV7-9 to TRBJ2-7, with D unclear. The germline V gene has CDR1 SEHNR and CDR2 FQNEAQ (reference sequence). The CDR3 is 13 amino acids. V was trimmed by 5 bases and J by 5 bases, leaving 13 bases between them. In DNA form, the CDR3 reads TGTGCCAGCAGCATCAACTCACACCACGAGCAGTACTTC. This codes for CASSINSHHEQYF.

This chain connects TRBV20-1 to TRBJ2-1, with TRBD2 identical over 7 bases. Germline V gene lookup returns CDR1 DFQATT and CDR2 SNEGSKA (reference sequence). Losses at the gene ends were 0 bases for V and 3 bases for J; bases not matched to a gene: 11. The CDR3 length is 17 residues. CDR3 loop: CSARDKGSSGYYNEQFF. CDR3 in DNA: TGCAGTGCTAGAGATAAGGGCTCTAGCGGCTACTACAATGAGCAGTTCTTC.

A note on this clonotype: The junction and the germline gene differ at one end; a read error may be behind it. The CDR3 is CASSPGLAGLGTDTQYF. CDR3 sequence (DNA): TGTGCTAGCAGCCCAGGACTAGCGGGACTCGGGACAGATACGCAGTATTTT. V and J are TRBV7-7 and TRBJ2-3, with TRBD2 matching over 12 bases. The CDR3 sequence is 17 residues long. From germline, CDR1 is SSHAT and CDR2 FNYEAQ (reference sequence).

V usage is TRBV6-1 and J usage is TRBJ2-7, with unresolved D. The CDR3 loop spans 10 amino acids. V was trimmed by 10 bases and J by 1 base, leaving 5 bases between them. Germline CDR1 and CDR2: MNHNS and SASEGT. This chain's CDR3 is CAILSYEQYF. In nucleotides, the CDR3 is TGTGCCATCTTATCCTACGAGCAGTACTTC.

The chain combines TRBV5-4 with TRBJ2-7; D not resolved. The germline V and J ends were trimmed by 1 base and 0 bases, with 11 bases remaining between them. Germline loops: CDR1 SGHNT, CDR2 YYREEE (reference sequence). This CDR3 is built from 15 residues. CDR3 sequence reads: CASSLSLQSSYEQYF. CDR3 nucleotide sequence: TGTGCCAGCAGCTTGTCCCTCCAGAGCTCCTACGAGCAGTACTTC.

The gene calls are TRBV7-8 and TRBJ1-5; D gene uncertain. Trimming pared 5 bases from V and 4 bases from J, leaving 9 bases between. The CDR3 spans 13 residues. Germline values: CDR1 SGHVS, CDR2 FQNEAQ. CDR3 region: CASSPRRNQPQHF. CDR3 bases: TGTGCCAGCAGCCCGCGGAGGAATCAGCCCCAGCATTTT.

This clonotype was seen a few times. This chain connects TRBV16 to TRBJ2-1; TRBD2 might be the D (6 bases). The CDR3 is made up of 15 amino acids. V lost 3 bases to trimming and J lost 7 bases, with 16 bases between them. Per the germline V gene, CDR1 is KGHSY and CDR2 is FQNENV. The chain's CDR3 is CASSHGPAGRNEQFF. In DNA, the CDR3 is TGTGCCAGCAGCCATGGGCCGGCGGGAAGAAATGAGCAGTTCTTC.

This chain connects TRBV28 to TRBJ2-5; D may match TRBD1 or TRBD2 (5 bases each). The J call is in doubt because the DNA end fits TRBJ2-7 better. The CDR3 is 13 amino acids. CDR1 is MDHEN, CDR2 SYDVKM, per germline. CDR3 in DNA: TGTGCCAGCAAAGGGACCGTAACCTACGAGCAGTACTTC. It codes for CASKGTVTYEQYF.

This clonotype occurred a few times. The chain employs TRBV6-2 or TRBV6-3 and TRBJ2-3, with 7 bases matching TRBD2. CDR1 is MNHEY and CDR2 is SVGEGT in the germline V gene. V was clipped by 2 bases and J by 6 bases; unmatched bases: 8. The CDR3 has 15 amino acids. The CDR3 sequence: CASSYGRTSFDTQYF. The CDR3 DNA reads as TGTGCCAGCAGTTACGGGAGGACTAGTTTCGATACGCAGTATTTT.

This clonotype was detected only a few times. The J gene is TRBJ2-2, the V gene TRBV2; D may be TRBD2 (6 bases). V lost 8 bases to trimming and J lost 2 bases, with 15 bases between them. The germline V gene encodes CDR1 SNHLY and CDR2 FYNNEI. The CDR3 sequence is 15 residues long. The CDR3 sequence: CASGLGTENTGELFF. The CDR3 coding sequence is TGTGCCAGCGGGTTAGGGACTGAAAACACCGGGGAGCTGTTTTTT. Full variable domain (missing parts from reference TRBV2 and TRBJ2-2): EPEVTQTPSHQVTQMGQEVILRCVPISNHLYFYWYRQILGQKVEFLVSFYNNEISEKSEIFDDQFSVERPDGSNFTLKIRSTKLEDSAMYFCASGLGTENTGELFFGEGSRLTVL.

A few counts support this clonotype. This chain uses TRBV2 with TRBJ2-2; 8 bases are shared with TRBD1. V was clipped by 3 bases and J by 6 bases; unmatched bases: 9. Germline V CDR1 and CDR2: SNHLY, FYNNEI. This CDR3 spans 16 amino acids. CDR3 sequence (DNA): TGTGCCAGCAGTGAGTCCCCAGGGGGCTACGCCGGGGAGCTGTTTTTT. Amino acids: CASSESPGGYAGELFF.

In DNA, the CDR3 is TGTGCCAGCAGCTCAGGGGGATTCGATGGCTACACCTTC. Amino acid sequence: CASSSGGFDGYTF. The rearrangement joins TRBV6-1 to TRBJ1-2; TRBD1 matches at 7 bases. Trimming removed 6 bases from V and 6 bases from J; junction bases left unmatched: 7. The CDR3 loop spans 13 amino acids. Germline values: CDR1 MNHNS, CDR2 SASEGT.

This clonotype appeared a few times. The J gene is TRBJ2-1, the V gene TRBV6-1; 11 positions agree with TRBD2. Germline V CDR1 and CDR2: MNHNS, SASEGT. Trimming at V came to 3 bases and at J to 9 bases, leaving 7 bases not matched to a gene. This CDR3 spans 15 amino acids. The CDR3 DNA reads TGTGCCAGCAGTGACACTAGCGGGAGAGTCGGTGAGCAGTTCTTC. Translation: CASSDTSGRVGEQFF.

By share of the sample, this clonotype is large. In nucleotides, the CDR3 is TGTGCCAGCAGGGGCCAGGGGGTTATTAGCAATCAGCCCCAGCATTTT. It codes for CASRGQGVISNQPQHF. The chain joins TRBV6-1 to TRBJ1-5, with TRBD1 matching over 7 bases. The CDR3 length is 16 residues. Looked up from germline, CDR1 is MNHNS and CDR2 is SASEGT. V lost 6 bases and J lost 0; bases outside the gene matches: 8.

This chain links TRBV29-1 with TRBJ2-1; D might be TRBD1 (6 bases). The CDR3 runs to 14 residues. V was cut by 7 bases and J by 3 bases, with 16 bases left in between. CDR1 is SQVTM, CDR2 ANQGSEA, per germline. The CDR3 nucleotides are TGCAGCGCGATCGGGACACATATCTACAATGAGCAGTTCTTC. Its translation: CSAIGTHIYNEQFF.

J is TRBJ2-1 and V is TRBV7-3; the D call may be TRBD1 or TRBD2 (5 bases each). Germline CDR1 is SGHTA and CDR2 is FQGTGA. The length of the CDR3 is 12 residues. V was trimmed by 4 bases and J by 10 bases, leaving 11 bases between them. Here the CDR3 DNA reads TGTGCCAGCAGCTCCAAAGGGGAGGAGCAGTTCTTC. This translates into CASSSKGEEQFF.

CDR3 nucleotide sequence: TGTGCCAGCAGCTTATTAGACAGCTCCTATAATTCACCCCTCCACTTT. This encodes CASSLLDSSYNSPLHF. V gene TRBV7-8 combines with J gene TRBJ1-6, with D perhaps TRBD1 (5 bases). The CDR3 covers 16 residues. Germline V gene sequence: CDR1 SGHVS, CDR2 FQNEAQ. V lost 2 bases and J 0 bases, leaving 8 bases between the germline ends.

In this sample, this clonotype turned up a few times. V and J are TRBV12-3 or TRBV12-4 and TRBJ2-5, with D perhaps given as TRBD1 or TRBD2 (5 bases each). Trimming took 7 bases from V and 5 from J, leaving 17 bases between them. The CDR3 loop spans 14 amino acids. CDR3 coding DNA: TGTGCCAGCACCAGTTCGGGGCTTAGCGAGACCCAGTACTTC. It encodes CASTSSGLSETQYF.

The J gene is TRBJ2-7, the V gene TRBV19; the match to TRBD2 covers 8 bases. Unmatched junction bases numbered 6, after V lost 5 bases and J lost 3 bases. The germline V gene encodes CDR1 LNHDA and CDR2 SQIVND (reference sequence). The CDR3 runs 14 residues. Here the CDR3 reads CASSSPGLVYEQYF. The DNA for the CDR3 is TGTGCCAGTAGTTCTCCGGGACTAGTCTACGAGCAGTACTTC.

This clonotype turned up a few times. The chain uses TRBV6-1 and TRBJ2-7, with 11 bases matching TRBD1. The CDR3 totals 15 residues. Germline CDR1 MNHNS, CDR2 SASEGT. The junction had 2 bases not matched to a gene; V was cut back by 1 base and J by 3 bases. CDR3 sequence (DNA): TGTGCCAGCAGTGAAGGGACAGGGGGCTACTACGAGCAGTACTTC. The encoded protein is CASSEGTGGYYEQYF.

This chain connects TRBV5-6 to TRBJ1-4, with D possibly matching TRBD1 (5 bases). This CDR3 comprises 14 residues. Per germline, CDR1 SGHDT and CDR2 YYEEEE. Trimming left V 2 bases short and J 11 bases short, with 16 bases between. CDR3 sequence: CASSFEGRMTKLFF. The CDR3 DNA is TGTGCCAGCAGCTTTGAGGGACGTATGACGAAACTGTTTTTT.

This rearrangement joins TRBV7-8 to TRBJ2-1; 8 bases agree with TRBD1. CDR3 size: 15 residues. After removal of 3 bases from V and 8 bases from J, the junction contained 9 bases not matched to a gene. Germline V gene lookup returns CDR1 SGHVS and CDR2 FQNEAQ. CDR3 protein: CASSFRTGSDDEQFF. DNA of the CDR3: TGTGCCAGCAGCTTCCGGACAGGGTCGGACGATGAGCAGTTCTTC.

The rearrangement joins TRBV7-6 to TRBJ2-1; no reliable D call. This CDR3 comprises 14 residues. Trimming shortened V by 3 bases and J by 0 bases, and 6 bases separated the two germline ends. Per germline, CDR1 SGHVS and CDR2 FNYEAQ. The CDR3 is CASSLEVSYNEQFF. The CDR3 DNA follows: TGTGCCAGCAGCTTGGAAGTCTCCTACAATGAGCAGTTCTTC.

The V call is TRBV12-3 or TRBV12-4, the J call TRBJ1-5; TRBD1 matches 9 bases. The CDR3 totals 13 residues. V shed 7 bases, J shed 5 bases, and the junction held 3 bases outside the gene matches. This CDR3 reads CASKRTGDQPQHF. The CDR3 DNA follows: TGTGCCAGCAAAAGGACAGGGGATCAGCCCCAGCATTTT.